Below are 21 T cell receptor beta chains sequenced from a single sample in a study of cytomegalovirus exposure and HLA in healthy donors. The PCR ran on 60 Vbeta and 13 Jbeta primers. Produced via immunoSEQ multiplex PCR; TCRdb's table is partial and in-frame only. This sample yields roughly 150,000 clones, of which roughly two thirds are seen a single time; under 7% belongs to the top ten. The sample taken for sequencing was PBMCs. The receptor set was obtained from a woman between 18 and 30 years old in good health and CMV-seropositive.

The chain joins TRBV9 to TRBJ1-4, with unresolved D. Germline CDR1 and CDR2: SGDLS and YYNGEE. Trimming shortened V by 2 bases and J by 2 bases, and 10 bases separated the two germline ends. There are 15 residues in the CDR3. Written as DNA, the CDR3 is TGTGCCAGCAGCGTGTGGGGAGCCACTAATGAAAAACTGTTTTTT. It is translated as CASSVWGATNEKLFF.

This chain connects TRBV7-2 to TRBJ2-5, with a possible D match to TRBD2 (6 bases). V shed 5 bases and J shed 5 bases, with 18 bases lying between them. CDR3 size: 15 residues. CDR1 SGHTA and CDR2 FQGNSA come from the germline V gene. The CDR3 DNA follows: TGTGCCAGCAGCCTCCCATTGGGGGGACGGGAGACCCAGTACTTC. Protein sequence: CASSLPLGGRETQYF. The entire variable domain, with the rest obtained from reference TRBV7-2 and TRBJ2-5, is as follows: GAGVSQSPSNKVTEKGKDVELRCDPISGHTALYWYRQSLGQGLEFLIYFQGNSAPDKSGLPSDRFSAERTGGSVSTLTIQRTQQEDSAVYLCASSLPLGGRETQYFGPGTRLLVL.

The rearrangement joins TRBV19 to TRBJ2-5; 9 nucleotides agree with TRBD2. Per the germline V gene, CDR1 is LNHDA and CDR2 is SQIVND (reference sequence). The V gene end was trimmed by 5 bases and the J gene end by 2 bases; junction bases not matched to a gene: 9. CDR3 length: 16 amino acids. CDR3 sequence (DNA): TGTGCCAGTAGTTACTCCGCTAGCGGGGATCAAGAGACCCAGTACTTC. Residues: CASSYSASGDQETQYF.

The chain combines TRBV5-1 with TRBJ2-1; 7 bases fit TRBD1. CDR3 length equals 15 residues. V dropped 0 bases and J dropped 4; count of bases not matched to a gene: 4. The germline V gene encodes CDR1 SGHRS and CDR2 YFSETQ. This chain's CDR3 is CASSLGGQQYNEQFF. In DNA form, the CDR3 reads TGCGCCAGCAGCTTGGGGGGACAGCAATACAATGAGCAGTTCTTC. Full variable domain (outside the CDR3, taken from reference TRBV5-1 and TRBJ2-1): KAGVTQTPRYLIKTRGQQVTLSCSPISGHRSVSWYQQTPGQGLQFLFEYFSETQRNKGNFPGRFSGRQFSNSRSEMNVSTLELGDSALYLCASSLGGQQYNEQFFGPGTRLTVL.

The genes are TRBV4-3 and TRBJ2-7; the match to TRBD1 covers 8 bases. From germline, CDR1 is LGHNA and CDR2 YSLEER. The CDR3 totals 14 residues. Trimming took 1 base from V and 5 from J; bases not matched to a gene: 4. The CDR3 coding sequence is TGCGCCAGCAGCCAAGGGCAGGGGGCGGACGAGCAGTACTTC. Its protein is CASSQGQGADEQYF.

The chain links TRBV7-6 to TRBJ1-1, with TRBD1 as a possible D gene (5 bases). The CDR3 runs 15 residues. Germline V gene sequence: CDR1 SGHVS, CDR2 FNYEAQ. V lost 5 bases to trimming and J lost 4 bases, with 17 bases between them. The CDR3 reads CASSATLLGGTEAFF. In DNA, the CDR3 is TGTGCCAGCAGCGCAACTCTTTTGGGGGGCACTGAAGCTTTCTTT.

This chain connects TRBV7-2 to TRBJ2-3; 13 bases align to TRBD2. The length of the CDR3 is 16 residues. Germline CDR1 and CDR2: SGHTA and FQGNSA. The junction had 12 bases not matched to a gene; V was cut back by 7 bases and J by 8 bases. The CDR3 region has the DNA TGTGCCAGCAAAACAACTAGCGGGGGGGTGAGCGGTACGCAGTATTTT. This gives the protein CASKTTSGGVSGTQYF.

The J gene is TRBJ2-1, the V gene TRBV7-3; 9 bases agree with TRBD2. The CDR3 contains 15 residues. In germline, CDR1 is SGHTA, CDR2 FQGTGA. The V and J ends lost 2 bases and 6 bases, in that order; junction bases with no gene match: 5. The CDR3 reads CASSLRGGGANEQFF. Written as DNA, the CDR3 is TGTGCCAGCAGCTTACGGGGCGGGGGGGCCAATGAGCAGTTCTTC.

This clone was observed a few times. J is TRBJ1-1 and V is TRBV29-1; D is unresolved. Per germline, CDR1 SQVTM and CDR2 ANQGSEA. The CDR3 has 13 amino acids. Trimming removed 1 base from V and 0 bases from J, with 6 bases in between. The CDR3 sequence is CSVEGRLNTEAFF. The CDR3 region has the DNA TGCAGCGTTGAAGGGAGACTGAACACTGAAGCTTTCTTT.

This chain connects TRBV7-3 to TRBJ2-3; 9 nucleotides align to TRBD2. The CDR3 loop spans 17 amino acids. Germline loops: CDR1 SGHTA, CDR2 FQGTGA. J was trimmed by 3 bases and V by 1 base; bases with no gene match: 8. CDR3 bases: TGTGCCAGCAGCTTAAGTCCCGCGGGGGGGGCGACAGATACGCAGTATTTT. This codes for CASSLSPAGGATDTQYF.

CDR3 DNA sequence: TGTGCCAGCAGCTTAAGTCAGAACACTGAAGCTTTCTTT. Its protein is CASSLSQNTEAFF. The rearrangement uses TRBV7-3 and TRBJ1-1; D is unclear. The CDR3 runs 13 residues. The germline V gene has CDR1 SGHTA and CDR2 FQGTGA. V lost 1 base, J lost 1 base, and 4 bases lay in between.

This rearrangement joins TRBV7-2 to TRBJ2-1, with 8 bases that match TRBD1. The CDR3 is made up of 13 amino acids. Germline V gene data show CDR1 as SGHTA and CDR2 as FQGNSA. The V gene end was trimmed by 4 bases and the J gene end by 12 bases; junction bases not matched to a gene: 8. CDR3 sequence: CASSSQDRVVQFF. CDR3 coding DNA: TGTGCCAGCAGCTCCCAGGACAGGGTGGTGCAGTTCTTC.

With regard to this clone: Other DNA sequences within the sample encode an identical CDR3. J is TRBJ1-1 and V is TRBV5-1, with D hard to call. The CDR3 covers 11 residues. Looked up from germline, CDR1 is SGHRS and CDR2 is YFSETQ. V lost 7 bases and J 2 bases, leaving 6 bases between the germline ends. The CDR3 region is CASSSNTEAFF. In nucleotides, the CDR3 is TGCGCCAGCTCCTCCAACACTGAAGCTTTCTTT.

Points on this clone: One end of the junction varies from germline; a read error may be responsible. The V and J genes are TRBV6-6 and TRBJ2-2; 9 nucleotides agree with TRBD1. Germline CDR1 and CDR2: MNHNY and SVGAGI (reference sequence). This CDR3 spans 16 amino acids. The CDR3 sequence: CASRMTGTGNSGELFF. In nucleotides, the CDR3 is TGTGCCAGCAGGATGACCGGGACAGGGAACTCCGGGGAGCTGTTTTTT.

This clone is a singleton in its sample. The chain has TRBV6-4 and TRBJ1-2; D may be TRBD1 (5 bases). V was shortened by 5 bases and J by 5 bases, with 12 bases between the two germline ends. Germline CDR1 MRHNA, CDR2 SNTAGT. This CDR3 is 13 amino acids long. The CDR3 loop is CASSPGPRYGYTF. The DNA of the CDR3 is TGTGCCAGCAGTCCAGGGCCGAGGTATGGCTACACCTTC.

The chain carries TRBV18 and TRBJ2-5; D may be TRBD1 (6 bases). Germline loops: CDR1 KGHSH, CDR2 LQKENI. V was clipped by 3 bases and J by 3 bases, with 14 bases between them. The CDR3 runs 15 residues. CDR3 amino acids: CASSPYSHREETQYF. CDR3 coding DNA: TGTGCCAGCTCACCTTATTCTCACAGGGAAGAGACCCAGTACTTC. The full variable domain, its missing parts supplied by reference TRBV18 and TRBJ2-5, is NAGVMQNPRHLVRRRGQEARLRCSPMKGHSHVYWYRQLPEEGLKFMVYLQKENIIDESGMPKERFSAEFPKEGPSILRIQQVVRGDSAAYFCASSPYSHREETQYFGPGTRLLVL.

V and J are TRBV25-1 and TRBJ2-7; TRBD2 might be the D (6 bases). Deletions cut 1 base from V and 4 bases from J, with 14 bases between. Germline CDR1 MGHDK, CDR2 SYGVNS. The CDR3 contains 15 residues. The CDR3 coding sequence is TGTGCCAGCAGTGAATGGGAGGCAGCCAGATACGAGCAGTACTTC. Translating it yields CASSEWEAARYEQYF.

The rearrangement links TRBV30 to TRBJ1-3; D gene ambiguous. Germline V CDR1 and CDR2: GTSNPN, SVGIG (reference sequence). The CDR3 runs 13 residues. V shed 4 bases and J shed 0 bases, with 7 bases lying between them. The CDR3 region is CAWKRSSGNTIYF. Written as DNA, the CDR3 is TGTGCCTGGAAACGGAGCTCTGGAAACACCATATATTTT.

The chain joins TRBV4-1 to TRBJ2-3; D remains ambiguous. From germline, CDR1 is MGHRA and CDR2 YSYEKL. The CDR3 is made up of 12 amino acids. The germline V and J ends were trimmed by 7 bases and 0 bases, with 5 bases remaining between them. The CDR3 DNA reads TGCGCCAGCACCTCGAGCACAGATACGCAGTATTTT. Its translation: CASTSSTDTQYF.

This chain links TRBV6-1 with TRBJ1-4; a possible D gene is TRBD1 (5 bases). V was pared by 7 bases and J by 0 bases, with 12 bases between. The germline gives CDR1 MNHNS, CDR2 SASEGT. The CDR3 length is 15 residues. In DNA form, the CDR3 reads TGTGCCAGCAACGGGGGAGACTCAACTAATGAAAAACTGTTTTTT. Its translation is CASNGGDSTNEKLFF.

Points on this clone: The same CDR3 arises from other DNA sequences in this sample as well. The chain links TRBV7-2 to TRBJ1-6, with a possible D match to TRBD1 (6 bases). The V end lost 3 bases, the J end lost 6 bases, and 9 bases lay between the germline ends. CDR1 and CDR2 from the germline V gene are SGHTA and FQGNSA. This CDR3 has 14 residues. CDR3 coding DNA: TGTGCCAGCAGCTTGAGGGGGGGTAATTCACCCCTCCACTTT. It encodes CASSLRGGNSPLHF.